Shown below are 16 T cell receptor beta chains from a single sample sequenced in a study of regulatory T cells in long-lasting Graves disease. Library construction for TCR beta used iRepertoire HTBI primers and Arm-PCR of CDR3 regions. TCRdb reanalysed the multiplex PCR reads using MiXCR and keeps one entry per CDR3 protein. The sample includes about 400,000 distinct CDR3 sequences, approximately 15% of them seen just once. Time point here: newly diagnosed GD, antithyroid drugs for less than 3 months. RNA extracted from PBMCs served as the sequencing template. These sequences were also reported in another study, on T cells in Graves' hyperthyroidism and ophthalmopathy.

The starting material was peripheral blood mononuclear cells (PBMCs), obtained at new diagnosis, from a patient treated with antithyroid drugs. The receptors here all came from a woman aged 35 to 49 with Graves disease.

This clonotype was counted at least ten times. The CDR3 DNA follows: TGTGCCAGCAGCCGAACAGGTTCCGCGCAAGAGACCCAGTACTTC. Its protein is CASSRTGSAQETQYF. This chain links TRBV11-2 with TRBJ2-5; D might be TRBD1 (5 bases). The V gene lost 5 bases and the J gene lost 2 bases, with 15 bases spanning the gap. The V gene's germline CDR1 is SGHAT and CDR2 FQNNGV. This CDR3 region has 15 residues. The variable domain in full, completed from reference TRBV11-2 and TRBJ2-5, reads EAGVAQSPRYKIIEKRQSVAFWCNPISGHATLYWYQQILGQGPKLLIQFQNNGVVDDSQLPKDRFSAERLKGVDSTLKIQPAKLEDSAVYLCASSRTGSAQETQYFGPGTRLLVL.

This clonotype appeared many times. The rearrangement uses TRBV10-3 and TRBJ1-1; TRBD1 might be the D (5 bases). Germline-derived CDR1 and CDR2 are ENHRY and SYGVKD. This CDR3 contains 14 residues. Trimming removed 6 bases from V and 4 bases from J, with 15 bases in between. CDR3 in DNA: TGTGCCATCAGGTTCGGGGGAGAAGGCACTGAAGCTTTCTTT. This sequence encodes CAIRFGGEGTEAFF.

This clonotype was seen repeatedly, ten times or more. The rearrangement joins TRBV27 to TRBJ2-7; 7 bases fit TRBD1. CDR1 is MNHEY, CDR2 SMNVEV, per germline (reference sequence). CDR3 length: 14 amino acids. The J segment lost 3 bases and the V segment lost 1 base, leaving 3 bases of the junction unmatched. The CDR3 spells CASSLLGQSYEQYF. The CDR3 DNA reads as TGTGCCAGCAGTTTATTGGGACAGAGCTACGAGCAGTACTTC.

This clonotype was counted many times. This chain joins TRBV29-1 and TRBJ2-1; 12 nucleotides align to TRBD2. Unmatched junction bases numbered 10, after V lost 6 bases and J lost 7 bases. CDR3 length: 15 amino acids. Germline CDR1 and CDR2: SQVTM and ANQGSEA. In DNA, the CDR3 is TGCAGCGTGGCTAGCGGGAGGGCCTCTGATAATGAGCAGTTCTTC. Protein product: CSVASGRASDNEQFF.

This clonotype was detected only a few times. The chain couples TRBV28 to TRBJ1-1, with D perhaps matching TRBD1 (6 bases). The CDR3 contains 15 residues. CDR1 and CDR2 (germline): MDHEN, SYDVKM. The V end was cut by 4 bases, the J end by 6 bases, with 18 bases between. The CDR3 loop is CASSSLRGTVAEAFF. The CDR3 region has the DNA TGTGCCAGCAGTTCCCTCAGGGGCACGGTGGCTGAAGCTTTCTTT.

This clonotype has a count of ten or more. The V call is TRBV5-6, the J call TRBJ1-1; no clear D. Per germline, CDR1 SGHDT and CDR2 YYEEEE. V dropped 2 bases and J dropped 5 bases, with 10 bases sitting between them. The CDR3 sequence is 13 residues long. The CDR3: CASSFGSLTEAFF. The CDR3 bases are TGTGCCAGCAGCTTTGGGTCCTTAACTGAAGCTTTCTTT.

This clonotype was picked up many times. The gene calls are TRBV28 and TRBJ1-1; D ambiguous. V lost 1 base to trimming and J lost 6 bases, with 3 bases between them. The length of the CDR3 is 11 residues. Germline values: CDR1 MDHEN, CDR2 SYDVKM. CDR3 sequence: CASSLSSEAFF. The CDR3 region has the DNA TGTGCCAGCAGTTTATCGTCTGAAGCTTTCTTT.

This clonotype was recorded many times. The genes are TRBV11-2 and TRBJ2-7; 10 nucleotides align to TRBD2. The V gene end was trimmed by 0 bases and the J gene end by 10 bases; junction bases not matched to a gene: 9. This CDR3 is built from 15 residues. The germline V gene has CDR1 SGHAT and CDR2 FQNNGV. CDR3 protein: CASSLDGLAGVNQYF. DNA of the CDR3: TGTGCCAGCAGCTTAGATGGGCTAGCGGGAGTCAACCAGTACTTC.

This clonotype was counted only a few times. One end of the junction varies from germline; a read error may be responsible. The gene calls are TRBV28 and TRBJ2-3; D is possibly TRBD1 (6 bases). CDR3 length: 15 residues. The germline CDR1 and CDR2 sequences are MDHEN and SYDVKM. CDR3 amino acids: CASTDDRSLMDTLYF. CDR3 nucleotides: TGTGCCAGCACCGATGACAGGTCCTTAATGGATACGCTGTATTTT.

This clonotype occurred many times. The V and J genes are TRBV7-2 and TRBJ2-1; 8 nucleotides agree with TRBD2. The germline CDR1 and CDR2 sequences are SGHTA and FQGNSA. This CDR3 comprises 17 residues. With V trimmed by 2 bases and J by 2 bases, 8 bases remained unmatched. The CDR3 sequence is CASSLLFGTSPYNEQFF. Written as DNA, the CDR3 is TGTGCCAGCAGCTTACTTTTTGGGACTAGTCCCTACAATGAGCAGTTCTTC.

This clonotype was counted ten times or more. The chain combines TRBV27 with TRBJ1-6; no firm D call. Looked up from germline, CDR1 is MNHEY and CDR2 is SMNVEV (reference sequence). With 2 bases removed from V and 5 bases from J, the gap between germline ends came to 7 bases. The CDR3 runs to 14 residues. The CDR3, as DNA: TGTGCCAGCAGTTTAATGGGGAATAATTCACCCCTCCACTTT. It translates to CASSLMGNNSPLHF.

The CDR3 nucleotides read TGTGCCAGCAGGGGGACTAGCGGGAGGAGGGGCACAGATACGCAGTATTTT. Its translation is CASRGTSGRRGTDTQYF. The chain recombines TRBV2 with TRBJ2-3; 15 bases line up with TRBD2. The CDR3 runs 17 residues. Unmatched junction bases numbered 5, after V lost 6 bases and J lost 1 base. Germline V gene lookup returns CDR1 SNHLY and CDR2 FYNNEI.

There are many counts of this clonotype. The V call is TRBV6-5, the J call TRBJ1-2; D gene uncertain. In germline, CDR1 is MNHEY, CDR2 SVGAGI. The V and J ends lost 0 bases and 4 bases respectively, with 12 bases between them. The CDR3 is 15 residues long. The CDR3 nucleotides are TGTGCCAGCAGTTACTCCATGCGGGCAGCCTATGGCTACACCTTC. Translated, it gives CASSYSMRAAYGYTF.

The J gene is TRBJ2-1, the V gene TRBV28; 8 nucleotides agree with TRBD1. V gave up 3 bases and J gave up 0 bases; unmatched junction bases: 4. This CDR3 region has 16 residues. The V gene's germline CDR1 is MDHEN and CDR2 SYDVKM. CDR3 loop: CASSFQGASSYNEQFF. CDR3 coding DNA: TGTGCCAGCAGTTTCCAGGGGGCCAGCTCCTACAATGAGCAGTTCTTC.

Many counts were recorded for this clonotype. The V and J genes are TRBV20-1 and TRBJ2-1; no clear D. V was clipped by 5 bases and J by 8 bases, with 22 bases between them. The CDR3 is 15 residues long. The V gene's germline CDR1 is DFQATT and CDR2 SNEGSKA (reference sequence). The CDR3 protein is CSAQATSSLLHEQFF. CDR3 in DNA: TGCAGTGCTCAGGCAACTTCCTCACTATTGCATGAGCAGTTCTTC.

To note about this clonotype: An end of the junction differs from the germline gene, which may be a read error. The chain uses TRBV12-3 or TRBV12-4 and TRBJ2-7, with unresolved D. This CDR3 is built from 14 residues. CDR3 bases: TGTGCCAGCAGTTTAGTGGCCTTATCTACGAGTCTGGTCTTC. As protein: CASSLVALSTSLVF.